This T cell receptor beta chain was sequenced during a study of immune evolution from preneoplasia to lung adenocarcinoma. General study results and limits: KRAS-mutant nodules had the highest T cell clonality. From normal lung to invasive adenocarcinoma, top clone frequencies appeared to decrease.

V was pared by 7 bases and J by 5 bases, with 12 bases between. CDR1 is ENHRY, CDR2 SYGVKD, per germline. The CDR3 sequence is 13 residues long. About this clone: What it binds is not known.

Nucleic acids came from premalignant or tumor cells enriched by macro-dissection. Method: immunoSEQ multiplex PCR; TCRdb's copy keeps in-frame clones and lacks some. The table has about 5,000 clones, more than 75% seen once. Sequences were obtained from FFPE minimally invasive lung adenocarcinoma tissue. The chain employs TRBV10-3 and TRBJ2-1; maybe TRBD2 (5 bases). The TCR comes from a person aged 65 to 79 with lung adenocarcinoma. CDR3 amino acids: CAINPGLNNEQFF. CDR3 nucleotides: TGTGCCATCAACCCAGGACTGAACAATGAGCAGTTCTTC.